The T cell receptor (beta chain) described here comes from a study of naive and memory T cell subsets. As to this clonotype: Its antigen is undetermined. At one of its ends the junction is not consistent with the germline gene, which may arise from a read error.

Germline lookup yields CDR1 SQVTM and CDR2 ANQGSEA. This CDR3 spans 15 amino acids. Alpha and beta libraries were amplified separately from the second PCR onward. Sequential positive selection took CD4 T cells first, then CD8 T cells. Four subsets defined by CD45RA and CD27 were sorted after CD3, CD4, CD8 and live/dead staining. Both TRBC1 and TRBC2 were covered by a beta constant-region primer of two equimolar oligonucleotides. Nested alpha and beta constant-region primers with the SP2 primer drove four PCR rounds on ligated cDNA. TCRdb reanalysed the UMI-ligation and nested PCR reads using MiXCR and keeps one entry per CDR3 protein. Here the sample spans roughly 140,000 distinct CDR3 sequences, approximately 18% being singletons. Whole-study findings and limits: Over 85% of naive TCR sequences appeared only once after error correction, unlike memory subsets. Especially in CD8 cells, naive repertoires contained a few larger clonotypes, possibly CD45RA-re-expressing memory cells.

This clonotype was obtained from a human donor in good health. This chain uses TRBV29-1 with TRBJ2-7, with 9 nucleotides matching TRBD2. Sequencing was performed on naive CD8+ T cells from blood. The CDR3 is CSVEGGGLARYEQYF. The DNA of the CDR3 is TGCAGCGTCGAAGGCGGGGGACTAGCCCGATACGAGCAGTACTTC.